The T cell receptor beta chain described here comes from a study of shared clonotypes between healthy human individuals. Adult donors, all healthy and HIV-negative, had no recent acute infections or vaccinations. The authors distributed each subset's genomic DNA evenly over several immunoSEQ plates. Data came from immunoSEQ multiplex PCR; TCRdb stores just in-frame clones and leaves some out. Among 2 million to 2.5 million clones, approximately 95% were seen once, and the ten largest hold roughly 0.13%. Between the trimmed V and J ends, which lost 4 bases and 0 bases, there was a span of 9 bases. This CDR3 is 14 amino acids long. Germline CDR1 is SNHLY and CDR2 is FYNNEI.

This clonotype originated in a man between 18 and 35 years old in good health. The sequenced material came from naive CD4+ T cells sorted from blood. The subset denotes: CD45RA+ positively selected. V usage is TRBV2 and J usage is TRBJ1-1; TRBD1 might be the D (6 bases). The CDR3 coding sequence is TGTGCCAGCAGTGCTGACAGGCTGAACACTGAAGCTTTCTTT. It translates to CASSADRLNTEAFF.